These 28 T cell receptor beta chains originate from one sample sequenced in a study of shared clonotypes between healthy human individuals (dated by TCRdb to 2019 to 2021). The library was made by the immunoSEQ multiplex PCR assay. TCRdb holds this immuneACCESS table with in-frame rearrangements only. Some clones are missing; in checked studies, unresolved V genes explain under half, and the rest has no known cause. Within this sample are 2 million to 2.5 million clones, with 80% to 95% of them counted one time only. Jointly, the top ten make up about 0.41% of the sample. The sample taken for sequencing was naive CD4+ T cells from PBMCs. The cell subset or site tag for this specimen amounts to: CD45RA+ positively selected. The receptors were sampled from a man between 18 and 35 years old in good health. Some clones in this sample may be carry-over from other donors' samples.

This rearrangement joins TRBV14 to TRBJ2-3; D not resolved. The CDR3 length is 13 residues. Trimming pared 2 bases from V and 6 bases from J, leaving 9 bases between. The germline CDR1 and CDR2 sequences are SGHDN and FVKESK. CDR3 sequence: CASSQNLDDTQYF. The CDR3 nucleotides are TGTGCCAGCAGCCAAAACCTTGACGATACGCAGTATTTT. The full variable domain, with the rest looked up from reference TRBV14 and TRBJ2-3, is EAGVTQFPSHSVIEKGQTVTLRCDPISGHDNLYWYRRVMGKEIKFLLHFVKESKQDESGMPNNRFLAERTGGTYSTLKVQPAELEDSGVYFCASSQNLDDTQYFGPGTRLTVL.

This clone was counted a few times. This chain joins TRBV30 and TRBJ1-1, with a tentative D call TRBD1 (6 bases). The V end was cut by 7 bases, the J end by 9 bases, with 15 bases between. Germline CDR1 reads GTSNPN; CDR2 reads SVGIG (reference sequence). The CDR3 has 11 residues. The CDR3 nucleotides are TGTGCCTCAATGACGCAGGGGCAAGCTTTCTTT. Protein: CASMTQGQAFF. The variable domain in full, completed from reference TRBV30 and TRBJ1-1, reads SQTIHQWPATLVQPVGSPLSLECTVEGTSNPNLYWYRQAAGRGLQLLFYSVGIGQISSEVPQNLSASRPQDRQFILSSKKLLLSDSGFYLCASMTQGQAFFGQGTRLTVV.

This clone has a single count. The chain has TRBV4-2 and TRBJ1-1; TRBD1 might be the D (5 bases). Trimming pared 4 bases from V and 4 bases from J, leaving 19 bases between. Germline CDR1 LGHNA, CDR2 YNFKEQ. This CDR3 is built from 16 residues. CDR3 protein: CASSPKPQGDPTEAFF. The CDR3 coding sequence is TGTGCCAGCAGCCCCAAACCACAAGGGGATCCCACTGAAGCTTTCTTT.

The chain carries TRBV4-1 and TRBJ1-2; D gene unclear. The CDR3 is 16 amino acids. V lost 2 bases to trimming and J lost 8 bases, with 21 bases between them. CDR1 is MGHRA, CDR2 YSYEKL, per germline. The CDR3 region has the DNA TGCGCCAGCAGCCAAAACCTGGACGCCTCCTTGGGCGGCTACACCTTC. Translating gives CASSQNLDASLGGYTF.

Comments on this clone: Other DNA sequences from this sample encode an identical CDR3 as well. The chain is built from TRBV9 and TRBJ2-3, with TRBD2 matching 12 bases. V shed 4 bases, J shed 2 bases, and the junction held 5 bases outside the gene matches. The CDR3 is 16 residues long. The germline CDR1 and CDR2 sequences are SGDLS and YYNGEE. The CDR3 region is CASSPRTSGTTDTQYF. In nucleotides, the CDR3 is TGTGCCAGCAGCCCTCGGACTAGCGGGACCACAGATACGCAGTATTTT.

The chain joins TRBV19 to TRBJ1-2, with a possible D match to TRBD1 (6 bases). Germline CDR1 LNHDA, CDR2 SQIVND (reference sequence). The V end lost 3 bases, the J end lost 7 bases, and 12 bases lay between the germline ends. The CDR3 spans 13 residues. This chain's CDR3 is CASSIVGALGYTF. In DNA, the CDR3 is TGTGCCAGTAGTATCGTGGGGGCTCTTGGCTACACCTTC.

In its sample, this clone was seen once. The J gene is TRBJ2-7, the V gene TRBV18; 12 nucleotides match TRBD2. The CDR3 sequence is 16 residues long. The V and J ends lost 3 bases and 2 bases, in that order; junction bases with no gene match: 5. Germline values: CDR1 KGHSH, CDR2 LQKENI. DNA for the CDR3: TGTGCCAGCTCACCGGCGGCTAGCGGGAGGGCCTACGAGCAGTACTTC. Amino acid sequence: CASSPAASGRAYEQYF.

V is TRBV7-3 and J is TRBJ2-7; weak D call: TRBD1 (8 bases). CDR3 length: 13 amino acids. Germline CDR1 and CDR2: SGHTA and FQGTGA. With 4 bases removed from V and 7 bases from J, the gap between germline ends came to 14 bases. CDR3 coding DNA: TGTGCCAGCAGCTCAGACAGGGGAGGGGAGCAGTACTTC. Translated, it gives CASSSDRGGEQYF.

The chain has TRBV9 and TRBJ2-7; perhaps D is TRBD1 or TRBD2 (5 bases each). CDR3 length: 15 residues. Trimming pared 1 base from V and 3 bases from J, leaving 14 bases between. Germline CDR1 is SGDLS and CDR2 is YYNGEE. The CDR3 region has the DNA TGTGCCAGCAGCGTATCTGGCATTGGGGGCTACGAGCAGTACTTC. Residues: CASSVSGIGGYEQYF. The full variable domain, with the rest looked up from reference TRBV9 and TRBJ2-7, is DSGVTQTPKHLITATGQRVTLRCSPRSGDLSVYWYQQSLDQGLQFLIQYYNGEERAKGNILERFSAQQFPDLHSELNLSSLELGDSALYFCASSVSGIGGYEQYFGPGTRLTVT.

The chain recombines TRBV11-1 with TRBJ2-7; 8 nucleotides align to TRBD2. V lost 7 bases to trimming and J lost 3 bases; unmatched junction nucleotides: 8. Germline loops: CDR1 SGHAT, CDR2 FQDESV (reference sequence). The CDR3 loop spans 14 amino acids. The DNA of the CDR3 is TGTGCCAGCAAGGGGCGCGGGAGGCACTACGAGCAGTACTTC. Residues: CASKGRGRHYEQYF.

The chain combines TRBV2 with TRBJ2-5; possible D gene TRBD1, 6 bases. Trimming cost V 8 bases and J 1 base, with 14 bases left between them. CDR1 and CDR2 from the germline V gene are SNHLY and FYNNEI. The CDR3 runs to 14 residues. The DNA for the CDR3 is TGTGCCAGCCGAAGCACAGGGACCCAAGAGACCCAGTACTTC. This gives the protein CASRSTGTQETQYF.

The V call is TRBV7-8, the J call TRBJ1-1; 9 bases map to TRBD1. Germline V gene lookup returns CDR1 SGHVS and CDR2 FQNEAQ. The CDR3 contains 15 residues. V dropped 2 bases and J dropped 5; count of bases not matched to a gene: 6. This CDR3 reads CASSLSTGGTTEAFF. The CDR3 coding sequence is TGTGCCAGCAGCTTATCGACAGGGGGGACGACTGAAGCTTTCTTT.

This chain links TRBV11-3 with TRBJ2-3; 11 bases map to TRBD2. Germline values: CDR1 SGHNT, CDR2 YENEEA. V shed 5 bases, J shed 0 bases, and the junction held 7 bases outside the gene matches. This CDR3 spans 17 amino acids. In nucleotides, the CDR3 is TGTGCCAGCAGCCCGGGACTAGCGGCCTCGAGCACAGATACGCAGTATTTT. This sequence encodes CASSPGLAASSTDTQYF.

CDR3 region: CATGQGVTIYF. In DNA, the CDR3 is TGTGCCACGGGACAGGGGGTAACTATATATTTT. V is TRBV10-3 and J is TRBJ1-3; TRBD1 matches at 11 bases. The CDR3 totals 11 residues. V gave up 10 bases and J gave up 13 bases; unmatched junction bases: 6. Per germline, CDR1 ENHRY and CDR2 SYGVKD.

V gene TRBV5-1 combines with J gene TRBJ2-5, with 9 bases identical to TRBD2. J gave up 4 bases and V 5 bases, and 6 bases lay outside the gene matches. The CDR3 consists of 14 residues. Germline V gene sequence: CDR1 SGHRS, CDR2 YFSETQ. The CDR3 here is CASRLLAGAETQYF. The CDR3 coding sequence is TGCGCCAGCAGGCTTTTAGCGGGAGCAGAGACCCAGTACTTC.

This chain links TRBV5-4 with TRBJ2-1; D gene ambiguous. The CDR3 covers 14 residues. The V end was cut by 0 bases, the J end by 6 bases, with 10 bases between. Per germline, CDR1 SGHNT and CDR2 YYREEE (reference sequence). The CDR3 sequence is CASSLDFIGNEQFF. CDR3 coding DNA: TGTGCCAGCAGCTTGGACTTCATCGGCAATGAGCAGTTCTTC.

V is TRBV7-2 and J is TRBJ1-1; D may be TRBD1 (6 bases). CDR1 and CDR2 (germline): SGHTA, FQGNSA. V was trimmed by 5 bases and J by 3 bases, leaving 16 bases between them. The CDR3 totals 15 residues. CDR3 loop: CASSLMAPGDTEAFF. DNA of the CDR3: TGTGCCAGCAGCCTAATGGCTCCAGGGGACACTGAAGCTTTCTTT.

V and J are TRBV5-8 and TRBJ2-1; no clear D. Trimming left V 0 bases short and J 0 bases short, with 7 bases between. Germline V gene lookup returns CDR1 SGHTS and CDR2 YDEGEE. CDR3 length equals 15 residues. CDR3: CASSLDWASYNEQFF. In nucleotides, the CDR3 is TGTGCCAGCAGCTTGGACTGGGCCTCCTACAATGAGCAGTTCTTC. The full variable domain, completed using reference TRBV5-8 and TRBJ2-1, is EAGVTQSPTHLIKTRGQQATLRCSPISGHTSVYWYQQALGLGLQFLLWYDEGEERNRGNFPPRFSGRQFPNYSSELNVNALELEDSALYLCASSLDWASYNEQFFGPGTRLTVL.

DNA of the CDR3: TGTGCCAGCAGCTTAAGTGTCGGCCCTCCGGAGGAGACCCAGTACTTC. Residues: CASSLSVGPPEETQYF. The gene calls are TRBV11-1 and TRBJ2-5; D unclear. Germline-derived CDR1 and CDR2 are SGHAT and FQDESV (reference sequence). V lost 2 bases and J 5 bases, leaving 18 bases between the germline ends. This CDR3 has 16 amino acids.

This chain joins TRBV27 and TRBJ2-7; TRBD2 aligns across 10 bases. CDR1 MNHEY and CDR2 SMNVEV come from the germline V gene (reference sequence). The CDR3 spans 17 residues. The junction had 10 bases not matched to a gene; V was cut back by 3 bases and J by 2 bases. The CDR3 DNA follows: TGTGCCAGCAGTTTTTTCCGCGGGACTAGCGTCACCTACGAGCAGTACTTC. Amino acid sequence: CASSFFRGTSVTYEQYF.

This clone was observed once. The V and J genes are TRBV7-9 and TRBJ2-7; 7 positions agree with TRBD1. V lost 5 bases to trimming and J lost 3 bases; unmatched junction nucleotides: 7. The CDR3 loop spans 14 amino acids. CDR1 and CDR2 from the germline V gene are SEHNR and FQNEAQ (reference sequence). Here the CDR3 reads CASSPDRTSYEQYF. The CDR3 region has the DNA TGTGCCAGCAGCCCGGACAGGACAAGCTACGAGCAGTACTTC.

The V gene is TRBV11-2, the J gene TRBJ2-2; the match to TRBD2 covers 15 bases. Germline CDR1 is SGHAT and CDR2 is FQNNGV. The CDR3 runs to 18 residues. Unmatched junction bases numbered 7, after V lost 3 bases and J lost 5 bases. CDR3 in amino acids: CASSFWTSGRARTGELFF. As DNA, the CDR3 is TGTGCCAGCAGCTTCTGGACTAGCGGGAGGGCCAGGACCGGGGAGCTGTTTTTT. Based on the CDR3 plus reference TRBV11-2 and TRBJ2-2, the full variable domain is EAGVAQSPRYKIIEKRQSVAFWCNPISGHATLYWYQQILGQGPKLLIQFQNNGVVDDSQLPKDRFSAERLKGVDSTLKIQPAKLEDSAVYLCASSFWTSGRARTGELFFGEGSRLTVL.

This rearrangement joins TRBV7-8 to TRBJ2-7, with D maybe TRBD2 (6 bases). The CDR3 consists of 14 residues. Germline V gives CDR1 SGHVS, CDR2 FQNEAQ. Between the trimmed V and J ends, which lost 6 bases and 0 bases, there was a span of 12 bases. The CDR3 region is CASRLGGSSYEQYF. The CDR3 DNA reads TGTGCCAGCAGGCTCGGGGGAAGCTCCTACGAGCAGTACTTC.

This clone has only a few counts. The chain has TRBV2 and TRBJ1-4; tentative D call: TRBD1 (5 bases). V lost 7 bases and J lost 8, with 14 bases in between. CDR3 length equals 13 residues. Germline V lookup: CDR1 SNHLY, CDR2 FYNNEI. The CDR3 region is CASTRDPGEKLFF. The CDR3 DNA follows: TGTGCCAGCACAAGGGACCCGGGAGAAAAACTGTTTTTT.

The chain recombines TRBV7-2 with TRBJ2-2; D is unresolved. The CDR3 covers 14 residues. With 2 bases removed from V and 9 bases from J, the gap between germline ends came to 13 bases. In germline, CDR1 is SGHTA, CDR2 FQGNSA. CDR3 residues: CASSLRIYPRELFF. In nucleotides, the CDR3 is TGTGCCAGCAGCTTAAGAATCTACCCCCGGGAGCTGTTTTTT.

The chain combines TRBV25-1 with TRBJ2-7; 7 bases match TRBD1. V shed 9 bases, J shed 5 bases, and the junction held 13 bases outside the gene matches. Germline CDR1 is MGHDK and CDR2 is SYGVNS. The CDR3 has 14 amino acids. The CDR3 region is CASNRGGSVNEQYF. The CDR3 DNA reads TGTGCCAGTAACAGGGGCGGCAGCGTAAACGAGCAGTACTTC.

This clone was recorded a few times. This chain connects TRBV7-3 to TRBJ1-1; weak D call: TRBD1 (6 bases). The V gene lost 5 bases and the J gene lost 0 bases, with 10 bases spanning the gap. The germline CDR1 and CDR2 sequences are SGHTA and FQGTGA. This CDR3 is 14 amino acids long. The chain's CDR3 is CASSAGHMNTEAFF. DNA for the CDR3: TGTGCCAGCAGCGCGGGACACATGAACACTGAAGCTTTCTTT.

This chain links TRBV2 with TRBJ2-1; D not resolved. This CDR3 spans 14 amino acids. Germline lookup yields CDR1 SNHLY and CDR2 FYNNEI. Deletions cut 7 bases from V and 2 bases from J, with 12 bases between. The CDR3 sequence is CASTGVSAYNEQFF. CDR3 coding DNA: TGTGCCAGCACCGGTGTTTCCGCCTACAATGAGCAGTTCTTC. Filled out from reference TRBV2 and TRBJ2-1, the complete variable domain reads EPEVTQTPSHQVTQMGQEVILRCVPISNHLYFYWYRQILGQKVEFLVSFYNNEISEKSEIFDDQFSVERPDGSNFTLKIRSTKLEDSAMYFCASTGVSAYNEQFFGPGTRLTVL.